The 6 T cell receptor beta chains reported below all come from one sample, sequenced in a study of cytomegalovirus exposure and HLA in healthy donors. The PCR used 60 Vbeta and 13 Jbeta primers. Sequenced by immunoSEQ multiplex PCR; TCRdb stores in-frame clones only, minus some. The sample includes about 140,000 clones, 75% of them seen just once. The sequencing sample was made of PBMCs. These receptors were obtained from a man aged 35 to 55 in good health and CMV-seronegative.

The rearrangement uses TRBV2 and TRBJ2-1, with 10 bases matching TRBD1. The length of the CDR3 is 19 residues. Germline assignment: CDR1 SNHLY and CDR2 FYNNEI. The V gene end was trimmed by 5 bases and the J gene end by 0 bases; junction bases not matched to a gene: 13. The CDR3: CASSSGQGRSTSSYNEQFF. CDR3 in DNA: TGTGCCAGCAGTTCGGGACAGGGGCGCTCAACGAGCTCCTACAATGAGCAGTTCTTC.

The chain has TRBV7-2 and TRBJ1-1; perhaps TRBD1 as D (6 bases). Between the trimmed V and J ends, which lost 5 bases and 0 bases, there was a span of 10 bases. CDR3 length equals 14 residues. Germline V gene sequence: CDR1 SGHTA, CDR2 FQGNSA. The CDR3 bases are TGTGCCAGCAGCCCGGACAGTATGAACACTGAAGCTTTCTTT. Its protein is CASSPDSMNTEAFF.

Only one count was recorded for this clone. V is TRBV14 and J is TRBJ2-2, with D hard to call. Germline V gene data show CDR1 as SGHDN and CDR2 as FVKESK. The ends were cut back, 4 bases at V and 1 base at J, with 13 bases in the middle. The CDR3 is 16 residues long. CDR3 bases: TGTGCCAGCAGCCCTATATTGACACTGAACACCGGGGAGCTGTTTTTT. Translation gives CASSPILTLNTGELFF.

This clone has only one observation. The V call is TRBV5-4, the J call TRBJ1-5; TRBD1 might be the D (6 bases). V was clipped by 1 base and J by 0 bases, with 11 bases between them. This CDR3 contains 16 residues. Germline V gives CDR1 SGHNT, CDR2 YYREEE (reference sequence). The CDR3 spells CASSLRGRGSNQPQHF. For the CDR3, the DNA is TGTGCCAGCAGCTTGAGGGGCAGGGGTAGCAATCAGCCCCAGCATTTT.

The rearrangement uses TRBV25-1 and TRBJ1-5; D may be TRBD1 (5 bases). V was pared by 6 bases and J by 7 bases, with 19 bases between. The germline V gene has CDR1 MGHDK and CDR2 SYGVNS. The length of the CDR3 is 15 residues. DNA for the CDR3: TGTGCCAGCAGCGGGGGGGGTCAGGGTGGCCAGCCCCAGCATTTT. Translation gives CASSGGGQGGQPQHF.

The chain combines TRBV15 with TRBJ1-4; tentatively, D is TRBD1 (6 bases). V shed 0 bases and J shed 5 bases, with 10 bases lying between them. The germline V gene encodes CDR1 LNHNV and CDR2 YYDKDF (reference sequence). CDR3 length: 15 residues. CDR3 sequence: CATSRDRGLNEKLFF. In DNA form, the CDR3 reads TGTGCCACCAGCAGAGACAGGGGCCTCAATGAAAAACTGTTTTTT.